These T cell receptor beta chains were read from a single sample in a study of blood T cells in healthy people across ages. TCRdb called the 5' RACE reads again in MiXCR, with one record for every CDR3 protein. The profile shows more than 800,000 distinct CDR3 sequences, more than 25% of them singletons. Material for sequencing was blood. The receptors stem from an elderly woman in good health. CDR3s include the opening cysteine and the closing phenylalanine or tryptophan. Each record gives: clone size, D gene, V gene, J gene, CDR3 DNA, CDR3 protein. D genes are given only for firm matches. Clone size is not always given. Where it is, it says once, few, many or a class for expanded clones.

>.|.|TRBV4-2|TRBJ2-1
TGTGCCAGCAGCCGAGACAGAGGCTTTTTAGGCAATGAGCAGTTCTTC
CASSRDRGFLGNEQFF
>.|.|TRBV7-2|TRBJ2-7
TGTGCCAGCAGGGCGGACAGCAACTCCCACGAGCAGTACTTC
CASRADSNSHEQYF
>.|TRBD1|TRBV20-1|TRBJ1-5
TGCAGTGCTACAAAGACAGGGGGACTTGCAACCCAGCCCCAGCATTTT
CSATKTGGLATQPQHF
>.|.|TRBV5-6|TRBJ2-3
TGTGCCAGCAGCTCTAGACCAGCCTCGATCACAGATACGCAGTATTTT
CASSSRPASITDTQYF
>.|TRBD2|TRBV6-5|TRBJ2-5
TGTGCCAGCTTACGACTAGCGGGAATCCAAGAGACCCAGTACTTC
CASLRLAGIQETQYF
>few|.|TRBV7-7|TRBJ2-3
TGTGCTAGCAGCTTAGGGGTTGGCCAGCTCACAGATACGCAGTATTTT
CASSLGVGQLTDTQYF
>.|TRBD1|TRBV20-1|TRBJ1-6
TGCAGTGCTAGATCCGGGACAGGGGAAAATTCACCCCTCCACTTT
CSARSGTGENSPLHF
>.|.|TRBV20-1|TRBJ1-5
TGCAGTGCTAGGCAGGGATCGGGTAATCGGCCCCAGCATTTT
CSARQGSGNRPQHF
>many|.|TRBV29-1|TRBJ2-7
TGCAGCGTTGAAGATCGTGGGGAACCTACCTACGAGCAGTACTTC
CSVEDRGEPTYEQYF
>many|TRBD2|TRBV20-1|TRBJ2-5
TGCAGTGCTAACCTGGGGAGCGGGGGGGCGAAGACCCAGTACTTC
CSANLGSGGAKTQYF
>few|.|TRBV2|TRBJ2-4
TGTGCCAGCAGTGAAGAGAGGGTGAGGGCCAAAAACATTCAGTACTTC
CASSEERVRAKNIQYF
>many|TRBD2|TRBV2|TRBJ2-5
TGTGCCAGCAAGGGAGGCGGGGGACGGGAGACCCAGTACTTC
CASKGGGGRETQYF
>many|TRBD1|TRBV11-2|TRBJ2-7
TGTGCCAGCAGCTTACCGGGACAGGTGCTCTACGAGCAGTACTTC
CASSLPGQVLYEQYF
>many|.|TRBV6-4|TRBJ1-1
TGTGCCAGCAGTGAGAGGGCGAACACTGAAGCTTTCTTT
CASSERANTEAFF
>few|.|TRBV21-1|TRBJ1-3
TGTGCCAGCAGCGGCCGGGACGTTAAGGCCCCGACGGATAATGGAAACACCATATATTTT
CASSGRDVKAPTDNGNTIYF
>.|.|TRBV7-2|TRBJ1-3
TGTGCCAGCAGCTTAGCGCGTCGAGGGACTGGAAACACCATATGTTTT
CASSLARRGTGNTICF
>many|.|TRBV18|TRBJ2-7
TGTGCCAGCTCACCCGGGACGCTTGGGGAGCAGTACTTC
CASSPGTLGEQYF
>many|TRBD2|TRBV6-2/TRBV6-3|TRBJ2-3
TGTGCCAGCCGGCCGAGCGGGAGATCAGATACGCAGTATTTT
CASRPSGRSDTQYF
>.|TRBD1|TRBV12-3/TRBV12-4|TRBJ2-5
TGTGCCAGCAGCCGTACAGGGGGCGCAAGGCAAGAGACCCAGTACTTC
CASSRTGGARQETQYF
>.|.|TRBV18|TRBJ2-5
TGTGCCAGCTTAGAACAAGAGACCCAGTACTTC
CASLEQETQYF
>.|TRBD2|TRBV12-3/TRBV12-4|TRBJ2-5
TGTGCCGGCAACCCGGGACTAGCGGAGACCCAGTACTTC
CAGNPGLAETQYF
>many|.|TRBV7-2|TRBJ1-2
TGTGCCAGCAGCTTCCGGGGGCAGGGCTATGGCTACACCTTC
CASSFRGQGYGYTF
>.|.|TRBV11-2|TRBJ1-6
TGTGCCAGCGGCCCAAGCACGGGTAATTCACCCCTCCACTTT
CASGPSTGNSPLHF
>many|TRBD1|TRBV12-3/TRBV12-4|TRBJ1-2
TGTGCCAGCAGTTTAGAGGTCCACAGGGGGGGAGGCTACACCTTC
CASSLEVHRGGGYTF
>many|TRBD2|TRBV7-2|TRBJ2-3
TGTGCCAGCAGCTTTCCGAGCGGGGGAGGCACAGATACGCAGTATTTT
CASSFPSGGGTDTQYF
>many|.|TRBV6-2/TRBV6-3|TRBJ2-1
TGTGCCAGCAGTTACGTTGGGCAGGCTCTTGATGAGCAGTTCTTC
CASSYVGQALDEQFF
>.|.|TRBV4-1|TRBJ2-3
TGCGCCAGCAGCCAAGACGTACAGGGAACTAGCGTTACAGATACGCAGTATTTT
CASSQDVQGTSVTDTQYF
>.|.|TRBV20-1|TRBJ1-4
TGCAGTGCTAGGCGACCGACTGGGCCGGAAAAACTGTTTTTT
CSARRPTGPEKLFF
>.|.|TRBV19|TRBJ2-1
TGTGCCAACAGAACCAGGACGAGGAACAATGAGCAGTTCTTC
CANRTRTRNNEQFF
>few|.|TRBV20-1|TRBJ1-1
TGCAGTGCTAGAAACCCCCCAGGGGTAGGGACTGAAGCTTTCTTT
CSARNPPGVGTEAFF
>many|.|TRBV20-1|TRBJ2-1
TGCAGTGCTAGAGATCCCCGGGGGGCACCGGGTGAGCAGTTCTTC
CSARDPRGAPGEQFF